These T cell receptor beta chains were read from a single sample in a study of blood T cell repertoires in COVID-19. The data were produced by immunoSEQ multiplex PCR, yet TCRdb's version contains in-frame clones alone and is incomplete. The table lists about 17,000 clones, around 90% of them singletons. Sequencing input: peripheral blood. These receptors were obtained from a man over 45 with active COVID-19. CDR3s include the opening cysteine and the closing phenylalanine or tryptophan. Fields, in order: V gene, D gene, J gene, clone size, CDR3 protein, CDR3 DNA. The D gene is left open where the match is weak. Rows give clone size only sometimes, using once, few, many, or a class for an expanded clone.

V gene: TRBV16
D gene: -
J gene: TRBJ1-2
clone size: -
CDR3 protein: CASSQSVSKRGYTF
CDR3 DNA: TGTGCCAGCAGCCAATCGGTATCAAAGCGGGGCTACACCTTC

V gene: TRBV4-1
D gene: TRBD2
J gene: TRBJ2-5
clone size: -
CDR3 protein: CASSQAASGQETQYF
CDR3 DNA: TGCGCCAGCAGCCAAGCGGCTAGCGGCCAAGAGACCCAGTACTTC

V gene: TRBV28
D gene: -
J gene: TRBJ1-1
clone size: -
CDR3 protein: CASSSPTVEAFF
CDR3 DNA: TGTGCCAGCAGTTCGCCAACAGTTGAAGCTTTCTTT

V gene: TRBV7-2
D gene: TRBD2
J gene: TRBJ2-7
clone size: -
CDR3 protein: CASMASGTQYEQYF
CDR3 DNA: TGTGCCAGCATGGCTAGCGGGACTCAATACGAGCAGTACTTC

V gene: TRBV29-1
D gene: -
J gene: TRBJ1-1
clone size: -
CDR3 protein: CSVELTTTEAFF
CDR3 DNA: TGCAGCGTTGAATTGACAACAACTGAAGCTTTCTTT

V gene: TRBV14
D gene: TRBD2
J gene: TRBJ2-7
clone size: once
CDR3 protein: CASSQSRTSQDYEQYF
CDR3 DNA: TGTGCCAGCAGCCAATCCCGGACTAGCCAGGACTACGAGCAGTACTTC

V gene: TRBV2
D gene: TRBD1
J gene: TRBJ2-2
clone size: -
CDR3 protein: CASSEKRTGSGELFF
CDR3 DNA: TGTGCCAGCAGTGAGAAAAGGACAGGGTCCGGGGAGCTGTTTTTT

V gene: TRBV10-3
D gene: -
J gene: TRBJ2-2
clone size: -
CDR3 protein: CAISEETVPGELFF
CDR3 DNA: TGTGCCATCAGTGAGGAAACGGTTCCCGGGGAGCTGTTTTTT

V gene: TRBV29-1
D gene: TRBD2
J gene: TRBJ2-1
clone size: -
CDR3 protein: CSVVTSGDDEQFF
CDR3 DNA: TGCAGCGTTGTAACTAGCGGTGACGATGAGCAGTTCTTC

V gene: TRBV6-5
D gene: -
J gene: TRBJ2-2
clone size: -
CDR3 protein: CAISPGDTGELFF
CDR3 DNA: TGTGCCATTTCGCCGGGGGATACCGGGGAGCTGTTTTTT

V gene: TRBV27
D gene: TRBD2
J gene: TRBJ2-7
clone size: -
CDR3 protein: CASSLVPGGEYEQYF
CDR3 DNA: TGTGCCAGCAGTTTAGTCCCGGGAGGTGAATACGAGCAGTACTTC

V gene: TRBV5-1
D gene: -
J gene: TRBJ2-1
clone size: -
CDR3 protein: CASSLGTGSSSYNEQFF
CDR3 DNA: TGCGCCAGCAGCTTGGGTACAGGGAGCAGCTCCTACAATGAGCAGTTCTTC

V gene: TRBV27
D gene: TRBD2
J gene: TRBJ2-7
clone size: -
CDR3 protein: CASSQKGSGRSIYEQYF
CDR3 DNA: TGTGCCAGCAGTCAAAAAGGTAGCGGGAGAAGCATCTACGAGCAGTACTTC

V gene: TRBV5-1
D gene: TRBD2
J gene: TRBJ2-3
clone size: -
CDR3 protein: CASSLGSSGSSGNTQYF
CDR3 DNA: TGCGCCAGCAGCTTGGGGTCTAGCGGGAGCTCTGGTAATACGCAGTATTTT

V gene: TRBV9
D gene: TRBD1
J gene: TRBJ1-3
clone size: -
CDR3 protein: CASSPGQSSGNTIYF
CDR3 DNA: TGTGCCAGCAGCCCGGGACAGTCCTCTGGAAACACCATATATTTT

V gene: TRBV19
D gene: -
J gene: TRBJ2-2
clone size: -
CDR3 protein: CASSGLAYANTGELFF
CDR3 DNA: TGTGCCAGTAGTGGTCTAGCGTACGCGAACACCGGGGAGCTGTTTTTT